A single sample gave rise to the 13 T cell receptor beta chains below, sequenced in a study of CD8+CD57+ T cells in acquired aplastic anemia. Genomic DNA was employed as the template in profiling TCR beta VDJ and CDR3. TCRdb called the reads again in MiXCR, with one record for every CDR3 protein. The repertoire holds a few hundred thousand distinct CDR3 sequences, 60% to 80% seen once, with 3% to 5% in the top ten. Material: sorted CD4+, CD8+, or CD8+CD57+ T cells (not recorded which) from PBMCs. Receptors were obtained from a human donor in good health, serving as a control.

This rearrangement joins TRBV7-3 to TRBJ2-7; possibly TRBD1 for D (6 bases). Germline loops: CDR1 SGHTA, CDR2 FQGTGA. V was shortened by 4 bases and J by 3 bases, with 10 bases between the two germline ends. The CDR3 runs to 13 residues. CDR3: CASSSGHNYEQYF. In DNA, the CDR3 is TGTGCCAGCAGCTCGGGACACAACTACGAGCAGTACTTC.

The chain combines TRBV20-1 with TRBJ2-3; D might be TRBD1 or TRBD2, each matching 5 bases. Germline-derived CDR1 and CDR2 are DFQATT and SNEGSKA (reference sequence). The length of the CDR3 is 14 residues. CDR3: CSASSRAMTHTQYF. CDR3 bases: TGCAGCGCTTCTAGCAGGGCAATGACACATACGCAGTATTTT.

The chain is built from TRBV7-2 and TRBJ2-1; 9 bases agree with TRBD2. With 5 bases clipped from V and 16 bases from J, the junction kept 18 bases outside the gene matches. The CDR3 runs to 15 residues. Germline assignment: CDR1 SGHTA and CDR2 FQGNSA. DNA for the CDR3: TGTGCCAGCAGCCCTAGACTAGCGGCCTACGACCAGTACTTCTTC. Translating it yields CASSPRLAAYDQYFF.

Regarding this clonotype: Because the CDR3's place on the DNA is in doubt, the DNA is left out and the CDR3 is given as listed by TCRdb. The chain recombines TRBV7-9 with TRBJ1-5; the table's D call, TRBD1, was not checked against the DNA. The CDR3 has 16 residues if both end residues are counted. The V gene's germline CDR1 is SEHNR and CDR2 FQNEAQ (reference sequence). The CDR3 loop reads CASLAGSSSGQGHQHF.

The chain employs TRBV15 and TRBJ2-7; no clear D. Germline V gene sequence: CDR1 LNHNV, CDR2 YYDKDF (reference sequence). V lost 0 bases to trimming and J lost 4 bases, with 7 bases between them. The CDR3 length is 13 residues. Here the CDR3 reads CATSRERVYEQYF. The CDR3 bases are TGTGCCACCAGCAGAGAGCGAGTTTACGAGCAGTACTTC.

A word on this clonotype: Germline is not matched at one junction end, which may reflect a read error. This sequence joins TRBV10-1 and TRBJ1-2; D gene uncertain. This CDR3 is built from 14 residues. Germline CDR1 is WNHNN and CDR2 is SYGVQD (reference sequence). The CDR3 here is CASSGWRADTGYTF. CDR3 bases: TGTGCCAGCAGTGGATGGCGAGCTGACACTGGCTACACCTTC.

Concerning this clonotype: A junction boundary mismatches the germline segment, possibly from a read error. The chain links TRBV5-1 to TRBJ2-7; D may correspond to TRBD1 or TRBD2 (6 bases each). CDR3 length equals 16 residues. Per the germline V gene, CDR1 is SGHRS and CDR2 is YFSETQ. CDR3 bases: TGTGCCAGTAGTACAAGGGGGGATAGCGGCTCCTACGAGCAGTACTTC. It translates to CASSTRGDSGSYEQYF.

The chain joins TRBV7-2 to TRBJ2-7; D remains unclear. This CDR3 comprises 14 residues. Germline lookup yields CDR1 SGHTA and CDR2 FQGNSA. V lost 6 bases to trimming and J lost 12 bases, with 24 bases between them. The CDR3 spells CASRQEPLNTEAYF. Here the CDR3 DNA reads TGTGCCAGCAGGCAAGAGCCATTGAACACTGAAGCGTACTTC.

Ten or more counts support this clonotype. The chain links TRBV4-3 to TRBJ2-5, with D uncertain. This CDR3 has 14 residues. The V end lost 2 bases, the J end lost 2 bases, and 9 bases lay between the germline ends. Per germline, CDR1 LGHNA and CDR2 YSLEER. CDR3 in amino acids: CASSQTTQQETQYF. The CDR3, as DNA: TGCGCCAGCAGCCAAACGACTCAACAAGAGACCCAGTACTTC.

Notes on this clonotype: Relative to the germline gene, one junction end is altered; a read error may explain this. The chain employs TRBV19 and TRBJ2-2; possibly TRBD1 for D (6 bases). This CDR3 spans 15 amino acids. Germline V gene data show CDR1 as LNHDA and CDR2 as SQIVND (reference sequence). For the CDR3, the DNA is TGTGCCAGTAGTATACGGGACATGAACGCCGGGGAGCTGTTTTTT. It translates to CASSIRDMNAGELFF.

As to this clonotype: The germline gene is not matched at one end of the junction; a read error may be the cause. The V call is TRBV20-1, the J call TRBJ2-3; D tentatively fits TRBD1 or TRBD2 (5 bases each). Germline V gene sequence: CDR1 DFQATT, CDR2 SNEGSKA (reference sequence). The CDR3 spans 11 residues. The CDR3 loop reads CSARRITGTTF. The DNA for the CDR3 is TGCAGTGCTAGGCGGATAACCGGGACCACCTTT.

Comment on this clonotype: At one end the junction does not follow the germline gene, possibly because of a read error. This chain connects TRBV7-9 to TRBJ1-1; D is ambiguous. This CDR3 spans 14 amino acids. From germline, CDR1 is SEHNR and CDR2 FQNEAQ (reference sequence). Here the CDR3 DNA reads TGCGCCAGCAGCGACGGACTAGCGGGCAGCACAGATACGTTT. Its protein product is CASSDGLAGSTDTF.

Points on this clonotype: It is likely a read error, because the conserved phenylalanine at the end of the CDR3 is missing. It is unclear where the CDR3 begins or ends on the DNA, so no DNA is shown, and the CDR3 is as TCRdb lists it. The chain employs TRBV10-2 and TRBJ1-2. Germline V gene data show CDR1 as WSHSY and CDR2 as SAAADI. The CDR3 length equals 14 residues, ends included. CDR3 loop: CASTSDRPRHGYTY.